This record concerns one TCR beta chain sequence. The antigen is unknown. The entry originates in a study of T cell responses to AZD1222 COVID-19 vaccine. Measured with immunoSEQ multiplex PCR; TCRdb has only the in-frame clones, and not every one. The sample includes roughly 110,000 clones, approximately 90% of them seen just once. Regarding the study as a whole: As reported, nearly half of all spike-specific TCRs target variant regions that are unmutated.

Deletions cut 0 bases from V and 8 bases from J, with 6 bases between. Germline CDR1 SGHTS, CDR2 YDEGEE. The CDR3 is 12 amino acids. Sequenced material: peripheral blood, taken on day 0 of AZD1222 vaccination. The chain links TRBV5-8 to TRBJ1-3; the D is unclear. The sequence was obtained from an adult in good health. The CDR3: CASSLGGDTIYF. CDR3 nucleotide sequence: TGTGCCAGCAGCTTGGGAGGAGACACCATATATTTT.